These 29 T cell receptor beta chains share one sample of origin, sequenced in a study of sequential checkpoint blockade in melanoma. Documented treatment: randomized to nivolumab then ipilimumab (arm A) or the reverse (arm B). The protocol was immunoSEQ multiplex PCR, while the TCRdb copy is restricted to in-frame clones and leaves out a portion. The sample has roughly 34,000 clones, 75% to 90% seen once; the top ten hold around a fifth. Here the sequenced sample was CD8+ T cells sorted from blood (inferred from file names), taken from a patient given nivolumab and ipilimumab in sequence. All receptors derive from a human donor with melanoma.

V is TRBV13 and J is TRBJ2-3, with D maybe TRBD2 (5 bases). The germline V gene has CDR1 PRHDT and CDR2 FYEKMQ (reference sequence). With 5 bases removed from V and 6 bases from J, the gap between germline ends came to 18 bases. This CDR3 is 15 amino acids long. CDR3 sequence: CASSPLADYRDTQYF. Written as DNA, the CDR3 is TGTGCCAGCAGCCCCTTGGCCGACTATAGGGATACGCAGTATTTT.

The chain uses TRBV5-4 and TRBJ2-7; 7 positions agree with TRBD1. J lost 3 bases, V lost 4 bases, and 1 base had no gene match. The CDR3 runs to 12 residues. The germline CDR1 and CDR2 sequences are SGHNT and YYREEE (reference sequence). The CDR3 loop is CASSRDSYEQYF. CDR3 DNA sequence: TGTGCCAGCAGCCGGGACAGCTACGAGCAGTACTTC.

The chain carries TRBV19 and TRBJ2-4; the D gene is possibly TRBD1 (6 bases). V lost 5 bases and J 0 bases, leaving 14 bases between the germline ends. The CDR3 covers 16 residues. Germline-derived CDR1 and CDR2 are LNHDA and SQIVND (reference sequence). CDR3 sequence: CASSRWGLGAKNIQYF. The CDR3 bases are TGTGCCAGTAGTCGATGGGGGCTGGGAGCCAAAAACATTCAGTACTTC.

The gene calls are TRBV7-2 and TRBJ2-3, with D perhaps matching TRBD1 (5 bases). The CDR3 has 11 residues. V was cut by 5 bases and J by 8 bases, with 8 bases left in between. CDR1 is SGHTA and CDR2 is FQGNSA in the germline V gene. The CDR3 here is CASSPQGTQYF. CDR3 DNA: TGTGCCAGCAGCCCGCAGGGTACGCAGTATTTT.

The chain recombines TRBV27 with TRBJ2-1, with 8 bases aligning to TRBD2. The CDR3 consists of 16 residues. With 6 bases clipped from V and 2 bases from J, the junction kept 9 bases outside the gene matches. Germline assignment: CDR1 MNHEY and CDR2 SMNVEV (reference sequence). The CDR3 sequence is CASSVTSGLAYNEQFF. In DNA, the CDR3 is TGTGCCAGCAGCGTCACATCGGGACTAGCCTACAATGAGCAGTTCTTC.

V is TRBV25-1 and J is TRBJ2-7; TRBD1 agrees at 9 bases. In germline, CDR1 is MGHDK, CDR2 SYGVNS. The CDR3 is 17 amino acids. V trimming: 1 base; J trimming: 5 bases; junction bases outside the gene matches: 12. CDR3 region: CASSELGDRVGHDEQYF. The CDR3 DNA follows: TGTGCCAGCAGTGAATTGGGGGACAGGGTAGGTCACGACGAGCAGTACTTC.

The chain combines TRBV7-2 with TRBJ2-3; D possibly corresponds to TRBD1 (6 bases). This CDR3 is 15 amino acids long. Germline V lookup: CDR1 SGHTA, CDR2 FQGNSA. Between the trimmed V and J ends, which lost 1 base and 6 bases, there was a span of 14 bases. CDR3 sequence (DNA): TGTGCCAGCAGCTTAGGGTGGCAGGGGACCGATACGCAGTATTTT. Translating it yields CASSLGWQGTDTQYF.

The genes are TRBV27 and TRBJ2-1; the D gene is possibly TRBD2 (5 bases). The CDR3 has 17 amino acids. Per germline, CDR1 MNHEY and CDR2 SMNVEV (reference sequence). Trimming left V 7 bases short and J 0 bases short, with 19 bases between. CDR3 nucleotide sequence: TGTGCCAGCACCCCTAGGGTAGGACTGCCCTCCTACAATGAGCAGTTCTTC. Its translation: CASTPRVGLPSYNEQFF.

A remark on this clone: Other nucleotide sequences from this sample produce the same CDR3. This chain connects TRBV28 to TRBJ1-5, with a possible D match to TRBD1 (5 bases). Germline CDR1 and CDR2: MDHEN and SYDVKM. V lost 2 bases and J lost 5, with 25 bases in between. The CDR3 is made up of 19 amino acids. The CDR3 DNA follows: TGTGCCAGCAGTTTACTTCTAGGGCAGGGCTCCCCTCATCATCAGCCCCAGCATTTT. Translating gives CASSLLLGQGSPHHQPQHF.

V usage is TRBV9 and J usage is TRBJ2-3, with D hard to call. V lost 0 bases, J lost 2 bases, and 16 bases lay in between. Germline CDR1 reads SGDLS; CDR2 reads YYNGEE. This CDR3 has 17 residues. The CDR3 region is CASSVALPQTHTDTQYF. CDR3 bases: TGTGCCAGCAGCGTAGCTCTACCACAGACCCACACAGATACGCAGTATTTT.

CDR3 region: CASSLDRAYNSPLHF. Written as DNA, the CDR3 is TGTGCCAGCAGTTTAGACCGGGCCTATAATTCACCCCTCCACTTT. The chain has TRBV27 and TRBJ1-6; D unresolved. Germline values: CDR1 MNHEY, CDR2 SMNVEV (reference sequence). The CDR3 sequence is 15 residues long. The V gene lost 2 bases and the J gene lost 2 bases, with 7 bases spanning the gap.

The chain combines TRBV9 with TRBJ2-7; the match to TRBD1 covers 11 bases. Germline CDR1 and CDR2: SGDLS and YYNGEE. Trimming removed 0 bases from V and 5 bases from J; junction bases left unmatched: 7. This CDR3 spans 16 amino acids. CDR3 sequence (DNA): TGTGCCAGCAGCGTAGATGGACAGGGGGCGGGGGACGAGCAGTACTTC. Encoded protein: CASSVDGQGAGDEQYF.

This clone was counted between two and nine times. V gene TRBV7-2 combines with J gene TRBJ2-7; D possibly corresponds to TRBD1 (6 bases). CDR3 length: 16 residues. The V gene's germline CDR1 is SGHTA and CDR2 FQGNSA. V was pared by 1 base and J by 0 bases, with 13 bases between. In DNA form, the CDR3 reads TGTGCCAGCAGCTTAGTTCGGGCAGGGGCCTCCTACGAGCAGTACTTC. It specifies CASSLVRAGASYEQYF.

The chain has TRBV4-3 and TRBJ2-3; TRBD2 matches 9 bases. Germline CDR1 is LGHNA and CDR2 is YSLEER. The V gene end was trimmed by 0 bases and the J gene end by 5 bases; junction bases not matched to a gene: 6. The CDR3 is made up of 16 amino acids. CDR3 in DNA: TGCGCCAGCAGCCAAGATCCCGCGGGGGGGCTAGATACGCAGTATTTT. It is translated as CASSQDPAGGLDTQYF.

The chain has TRBV27 and TRBJ2-3; 10 nucleotides align to TRBD2. The CDR3 is made up of 16 amino acids. With 5 bases clipped from V and 2 bases from J, the junction kept 7 bases outside the gene matches. Germline V lookup: CDR1 MNHEY, CDR2 SMNVEV (reference sequence). CDR3 loop: CASSPFGLAATDTQYF. In DNA form, the CDR3 reads TGTGCCAGCAGTCCATTCGGACTAGCGGCCACAGATACGCAGTATTTT.

The chain uses TRBV27 and TRBJ2-7; D may be TRBD2 (6 bases). Germline assignment: CDR1 MNHEY and CDR2 SMNVEV (reference sequence). The length of the CDR3 is 12 residues. The ends were cut back, 11 bases at V and 0 bases at J, with 11 bases in the middle. The CDR3 nucleotides are TGTGCCGTTGGGACTGGCTCCTACGAGCAGTACTTC. Translating it yields CAVGTGSYEQYF.

The chain carries TRBV9 and TRBJ2-1, with TRBD2 matching over 11 bases. The V gene end was trimmed by 3 bases and the J gene end by 7 bases; junction bases not matched to a gene: 12. Germline V CDR1 and CDR2: SGDLS, YYNGEE. This CDR3 has 17 amino acids. DNA for the CDR3: TGTGCCAGCAGCGCCAACATGATAGCGGGGGGGGGAAATGAGCAGTTCTTC. Translation gives CASSANMIAGGGNEQFF.

The V gene is TRBV7-9, the J gene TRBJ2-2; 8 nucleotides align to TRBD2. CDR1 is SEHNR and CDR2 is FQNEAQ in the germline V gene (reference sequence). V lost 3 bases, J lost 6 bases, and 9 bases stayed unmatched. The CDR3 runs to 16 residues. DNA for the CDR3: TGTGCCAGCAGCTTTGGAGCGGGAGAGTGGCCCGGGGAGCTGTTTTTT. Translated, it gives CASSFGAGEWPGELFF.

The chain is built from TRBV29-1 and TRBJ2-7, with 16 nucleotides matching TRBD2. The V segment lost 0 bases and the J segment 2 bases; nucleotides outside the gene matches: 7. This CDR3 is built from 18 residues. CDR1 is SQVTM and CDR2 is ANQGSEA in the germline V gene. CDR3 protein: CSVEEQGGLAGGPYEQYF. CDR3 bases: TGCAGCGTTGAAGAACAGGGGGGACTAGCGGGAGGGCCCTACGAGCAGTACTTC.

This clone occurred a few times. This sequence joins TRBV9 and TRBJ2-7; a weak D match, TRBD2 (5 bases). Germline V gives CDR1 SGDLS, CDR2 YYNGEE. Deletions cut 7 bases from V and 5 bases from J, with 10 bases between. The CDR3 covers 11 residues. The CDR3 DNA follows: TGTGCCAGCTCCGAGGGCCACGAGCAGTACTTC. Its protein product is CASSEGHEQYF.

V and J are TRBV7-9 and TRBJ2-7, with 8 bases matching TRBD1. CDR3 length equals 15 residues. Germline V gene sequence: CDR1 SEHNR, CDR2 FQNEAQ (reference sequence). J lost 1 base, V lost 5 bases, and 7 bases had no gene match. The CDR3 sequence is CASSADNRGSYEQYF. The CDR3, as DNA: TGTGCCAGCAGCGCTGATAACAGGGGGTCCTACGAGCAGTACTTC. The whole variable domain, remainder taken from reference TRBV7-9 and TRBJ2-7, is DTGVSQNPRHKITKRGQNVTFRCDPISEHNRLYWYRQTLGQGPEFLTYFQNEAQLEKSRLLSDRFSAERPKGSFSTLEIQRTEQGDSAMYLCASSADNRGSYEQYFGPGTRLTVT.

This chain uses TRBV10-3 with TRBJ2-5; 9 positions agree with TRBD1. Germline values: CDR1 ENHRY, CDR2 SYGVKD. Losses at the gene ends were 4 bases for V and 5 bases for J; bases not matched to a gene: 5. This CDR3 is 14 amino acids long. Written as DNA, the CDR3 is TGTGCCATCAGTGCTGCAGGGACAGGGGAGACCCAGTACTTC. It specifies CAISAAGTGETQYF.

This clone was observed a handful of times. At the DNA level, this CDR3 is encoded by other sequences in the same sample as well. The chain employs TRBV6-5 and TRBJ1-1, with D uncertain. The CDR3 extends over 15 amino acids. Germline-derived CDR1 and CDR2 are MNHEY and SVGAGI. Trimming left V 0 bases short and J 0 bases short, with 8 bases between. In DNA form, the CDR3 reads TGTGCCAGCAGTTACTCGCCAGGTCTGAACACTGAAGCTTTCTTT. Residues: CASSYSPGLNTEAFF.

The chain uses TRBV11-2 and TRBJ2-4, with 10 bases lining up with TRBD2. Looked up from germline, CDR1 is SGHAT and CDR2 is FQNNGV. This CDR3 is 18 amino acids long. The trim removed 5 bases at V and 7 bases at J, leaving 17 bases unmatched. DNA of the CDR3: TGTGCCAGCAGCCCCAGTCGGTGGACTAGCGGCCCCGGTAACATTCAGTACTTC. Its translation: CASSPSRWTSGPGNIQYF. The whole variable domain, filled in from reference TRBV11-2 and TRBJ2-4, reads EAGVAQSPRYKIIEKRQSVAFWCNPISGHATLYWYQQILGQGPKLLIQFQNNGVVDDSQLPKDRFSAERLKGVDSTLKIQPAKLEDSAVYLCASSPSRWTSGPGNIQYFGAGTRLSVL.

The rearrangement links TRBV7-9 to TRBJ2-7; 11 nucleotides match TRBD1. The CDR3 spans 15 residues. Trimming took 6 bases from V and 4 from J; bases not matched to a gene: 8. The germline CDR1 and CDR2 sequences are SEHNR and FQNEAQ (reference sequence). CDR3 DNA sequence: TGTGCCAGCAGTTTCGGACAGGGGGCTATTTACGAGCAGTACTTC. It yields the protein CASSFGQGAIYEQYF.

The chain couples TRBV19 to TRBJ2-1; TRBD1 matches 7 bases. Germline-derived CDR1 and CDR2 are LNHDA and SQIVND (reference sequence). The trim removed 3 bases at V and 6 bases at J, leaving 5 bases unmatched. There are 14 residues in the CDR3. The CDR3: CASSISAGGNEQFF. The DNA of the CDR3 is TGTGCCAGTAGTATTTCGGCAGGGGGCAATGAGCAGTTCTTC.

With respect to this clone: The sample has other DNA sequences that encode this CDR3 too. CDR3 DNA: TGTGCCAGCAGCTTAGCGGCTTACGAGCAGTACTTC. Its protein product is CASSLAAYEQYF. The chain uses TRBV7-8 and TRBJ2-7; D remains ambiguous. Germline CDR1 and CDR2: SGHVS and FQNEAQ. V was pared by 0 bases and J by 4 bases, with 4 bases between. This CDR3 contains 12 residues.

The gene calls are TRBV4-1 and TRBJ1-1; D remains ambiguous. CDR3 length equals 16 residues. In germline, CDR1 is MGHRA, CDR2 YSYEKL. V dropped 6 bases and J dropped 1 base, with 18 bases sitting between them. The CDR3 DNA is TGCGCCAGCAGTCCGGTGGGATGGAGGCAGAACACTGAAGCTTTCTTT. Protein product: CASSPVGWRQNTEAFF.

The J gene is TRBJ1-5, the V gene TRBV21-1; the table's D call of TRBD1 was not tested on the DNA. TRBV21-1 represents a pseudogene. The CDR3 runs to 16 residues. For the CDR3, the DNA is TGTGCCAGCAGCAGGACAAGGGGCTATAGCAATCAGCCCCAGCATTTT. This encodes CASSRTRGYSNQPQHF.